These 13 T cell receptor beta chains came from one sample sequenced in a study of blood T cells in healthy people across ages. A J-beta primer mix and a sample-barcoded 5' primer were used in a second PCR of roughly 7 to 12 cycles. TCRdb passed the 5' RACE reads through MiXCR, listing each CDR3 protein once. The table has roughly 800,000 distinct CDR3 sequences, roughly 60% seen once. Input material: blood. The receptors shown here come from a man between 25 and 39 years old in good health.

The chain carries TRBV3-1 and TRBJ2-7; D gene uncertain. The CDR3 has 13 amino acids. Trimming stripped 4 bases from V and 3 bases from J, with 10 bases between. CDR1 is LGHDT and CDR2 is YNNKEL in the germline V gene (reference sequence). The CDR3 is CASSRTPIYEQYF. CDR3 bases: TGTGCCAGCAGCCGGACCCCAATCTACGAGCAGTACTTC.

V usage is TRBV10-3 and J usage is TRBJ1-1, with a possible D match to TRBD1 (5 bases). The CDR3 consists of 15 residues. Trimming shortened V by 2 bases and J by 1 base, and 11 bases separated the two germline ends. Germline CDR1 reads ENHRY; CDR2 reads SYGVKD. CDR3: CAISEMWGGNTEAFF. CDR3 DNA sequence: TGTGCCATCAGTGAGATGTGGGGGGGGAACACTGAAGCTTTCTTT.

The rearrangement joins TRBV9 to TRBJ2-3, with D perhaps matching TRBD2 (6 bases). The CDR3 has 16 residues. Deletions cut 0 bases from V and 1 base from J, with 12 bases between. Germline V gene data show CDR1 as SGDLS and CDR2 as YYNGEE. CDR3 in DNA: TGTGCCAGCAGCGTAGGCGTGGGAGGCGGCACAGATACGCAGTATTTT. This translates into CASSVGVGGGTDTQYF.

This clonotype was detected only a few times. The chain uses TRBV12-3 or TRBV12-4 and TRBJ2-3; D is undetermined. The CDR3 is 15 residues long. The ends were cut back, 4 bases at V and 6 bases at J, with 17 bases in the middle. The CDR3 reads CASSSPQAPLDTQYF. In DNA form, the CDR3 reads TGTGCCAGCAGTTCTCCCCAAGCCCCACTTGATACGCAGTATTTT.

The rearrangement joins TRBV7-9 to TRBJ1-1, with D possibly matching TRBD1 (5 bases). CDR3 length equals 16 residues. CDR1 SEHNR and CDR2 FQNEAQ come from the germline V gene (reference sequence). Trimming took off 3 bases at V and 1 base at J, with 15 bases between the two ends. The CDR3 coding sequence is TGTGCCAGCAGCTTGGGAACACGGGGCGAGAACACTGAAGCTTTCTTT. It translates to CASSLGTRGENTEAFF.

This clonotype came up a few times. The rearrangement uses TRBV19 and TRBJ2-7, with D possibly TRBD2 on 6 matching bases. The germline gives CDR1 LNHDA, CDR2 SQIVND (reference sequence). V lost 8 bases, J lost 0 bases, and 17 bases lay in between. CDR3 size: 15 residues. For the CDR3, the DNA is TGTGCCAGTTCCTGGCGGGGCCAGAGCTCCTACGAGCAGTACTTC. It translates to CASSWRGQSSYEQYF.

This clonotype showed up just a few times. The CDR3 DNA follows: TGTGCCAGCAGTTTGGGACTAGCCGTTGTAGAGCAGTACTTC. Its protein product is CASSLGLAVVEQYF. The rearrangement joins TRBV28 to TRBJ2-4, with 9 bases lining up with TRBD2. With 3 bases clipped from V and 13 bases from J, the junction kept 10 bases outside the gene matches. Germline V gene lookup returns CDR1 MDHEN and CDR2 SYDVKM. The CDR3 has 14 residues.

The chain links TRBV3-1 to TRBJ2-5; 8 bases are shared with TRBD2. V shed 4 bases and J 0 bases; nucleotides not matched to a gene: 4. Germline V lookup: CDR1 LGHDT, CDR2 YNNKEL (reference sequence). This CDR3 has 15 residues. CDR3 DNA: TGTGCCAGCAGCCGCCTGCGGGGGGACCAAGAGACCCAGTACTTC. This sequence encodes CASSRLRGDQETQYF.

The V gene is TRBV7-2, the J gene TRBJ2-7, with 7 bases identical to TRBD2. The V and J ends lost 3 bases and 6 bases, in that order; junction bases with no gene match: 8. Germline CDR1 is SGHTA and CDR2 is FQGNSA. There are 14 residues in the CDR3. The CDR3 coding sequence is TGTGCCAGCAGCTTTGGACTAGGGGAGGGCGAGCAGTACTTC. This gives the protein CASSFGLGEGEQYF.

The rearrangement links TRBV9 to TRBJ1-2; TRBD1 matches at 7 bases. Germline V gene data show CDR1 as SGDLS and CDR2 as YYNGEE. The CDR3 extends over 14 amino acids. The junction had 3 bases not matched to a gene; V was cut back by 0 bases and J by 4 bases. The chain's CDR3 is CASSVVDRVYGYTF. The DNA for the CDR3 is TGTGCCAGCAGCGTAGTTGACAGGGTCTATGGCTACACCTTC. The variable domain in full, completed from reference TRBV9 and TRBJ1-2, reads DSGVTQTPKHLITATGQRVTLRCSPRSGDLSVYWYQQSLDQGLQFLIQYYNGEERAKGNILERFSAQQFPDLHSELNLSSLELGDSALYFCASSVVDRVYGYTFGSGTRLTVV.

This sequence joins TRBV6-1 and TRBJ2-1, with a tentative D call TRBD1 (6 bases). The V end was cut by 6 bases, the J end by 9 bases, with 18 bases between. The CDR3 has 14 residues. CDR1 and CDR2 from the germline V gene are MNHNS and SASEGT. CDR3 sequence: CASRQGGGRGEQFF. The CDR3, as DNA: TGTGCCAGCAGACAGGGTGGGGGTCGAGGTGAGCAGTTCTTC.

This chain links TRBV5-1 with TRBJ2-6; TRBD1 or TRBD2 may be the D gene (5 bases each). The CDR3 is 17 amino acids. CDR1 is SGHRS and CDR2 is YFSETQ in the germline V gene. CDR3 sequence reads: CGPAEGESYSGANVLTF. In nucleotides, the CDR3 is TGCGGCCCAGCAGAAGGGGAGTCATATTCTGGGGCCAACGTCCTGACTTTC. Variable domain in full (rest from reference TRBV5-1 and TRBJ2-6): KAGVTQTPRYLIKTRGQQVTLSCSPISGHRSVSWYQQTPGQGLQFLFEYFSETQRNKGNFPGRFSGRQFSNSRSEMNVSTLELGDSALYLCGPAEGESYSGANVLTFGAGSRLTVL.

The chain combines TRBV10-1 with TRBJ2-1; D not certain. Trimming shortened V by 6 bases and J by 0 bases, and 24 bases separated the two germline ends. From germline, CDR1 is WNHNN and CDR2 SYGVQD (reference sequence). The CDR3 spans 19 residues. In DNA form, the CDR3 reads TGCGCCAGCAGGGCCCGCGGCAGCTCCCCTTTGAGCTCCTACAATGAGCAGTTCTTC. Translating gives CASRARGSSPLSSYNEQFF.